These 15 T cell receptor beta chains were all obtained from the same sample, sequenced in a study of blood T cell repertoires in COVID-19. TCRdb's table, derived via immunoSEQ multiplex PCR, lists solely in-frame clones and lacks some. The sample includes fewer than 200,000 clones, about 88% of them seen just once. The sequenced material came from peripheral blood. The receptors stem from a woman aged 55-70 years with COVID-19, enrolled during active disease.

This chain connects TRBV5-1 to TRBJ2-1; D perhaps matches TRBD2 (5 bases). Germline assignment: CDR1 SGHRS and CDR2 YFSETQ. V lost 5 bases, J lost 3 bases, and 12 bases lay in between. The length of the CDR3 is 14 residues. In nucleotides, the CDR3 is TGCGCCAGCAGTGAGGGCGAGAACTACAATGAGCAGTTCTTC. Amino acids: CASSEGENYNEQFF.

The CDR3 DNA is TGCGCCAGCAGCCAGGAGACCGGGGACTACGAGCAGTACGTC. As protein: CASSQETGDYEQYV. V usage is TRBV4-1 and J usage is TRBJ2-7; TRBD2 might be the D (5 bases). Trimming cost V 3 bases and J 3 bases, with 12 bases left between them. Germline V gives CDR1 MGHRA, CDR2 YSYEKL. This CDR3 is 14 amino acids long.

The rearrangement links TRBV5-1 to TRBJ2-1; 11 bases match TRBD2. Germline V lookup: CDR1 SGHRS, CDR2 YFSETQ. After removal of 4 bases from V and 0 bases from J, the junction contained 3 bases not matched to a gene. The CDR3 consists of 16 residues. The CDR3 loop reads CASSLLAGASYNEQFF. CDR3 coding DNA: TGCGCCAGCAGCCTACTAGCGGGAGCCTCCTACAATGAGCAGTTCTTC. The complete variable domain, with remaining parts taken from reference TRBV5-1 and TRBJ2-1, reads KAGVTQTPRYLIKTRGQQVTLSCSPISGHRSVSWYQQTPGQGLQFLFEYFSETQRNKGNFPGRFSGRQFSNSRSEMNVSTLELGDSALYLCASSLLAGASYNEQFFGPGTRLTVL.

CDR3 nucleotides: TGTGCCAGCAGCCCCTGGGACAGGAGCTACGAGCAGTACTTC. Its protein is CASSPWDRSYEQYF. The chain recombines TRBV7-9 with TRBJ2-7, with TRBD1 identical over 8 bases. The V gene's germline CDR1 is SEHNR and CDR2 FQNEAQ (reference sequence). V was pared by 5 bases and J by 3 bases, with 6 bases of the junction left unmatched. This CDR3 region has 14 residues.

V is TRBV6-5 and J is TRBJ1-5, with TRBD1 matching 8 bases. Per the germline V gene, CDR1 is MNHEY and CDR2 is SVGAGI. Trimming at V came to 6 bases and at J to 2 bases, leaving 6 bases not matched to a gene. This CDR3 spans 15 amino acids. The CDR3 DNA is TGTGCCAGCAGGGAGACAGGGGTTCGCAATCAGCCCCAGCATTTT. Translated, it gives CASRETGVRNQPQHF.

V and J are TRBV20-1 and TRBJ1-5; 8 nucleotides align to TRBD1. Germline V gene data show CDR1 as DFQATT and CDR2 as SNEGSKA (reference sequence). This CDR3 contains 14 residues. V lost 3 bases to trimming and J lost 5 bases; unmatched junction nucleotides: 6. The CDR3 DNA follows: TGCAGTGCTAGTGGACAGGGCCCCTATCAGCCCCAGCATTTT. Its protein product is CSASGQGPYQPQHF.

The chain joins TRBV7-3 to TRBJ2-2; 13 nucleotides agree with TRBD2. CDR1 and CDR2 (germline): SGHTA, FQGTGA. V lost 5 bases to trimming and J lost 3 bases; unmatched junction nucleotides: 6. This CDR3 spans 17 amino acids. The CDR3 DNA sequence: TGTGCCAGCAGCGTCAGACTAGCGGGAGGTCACACCGGGGAGCTGTTTTTT. This sequence encodes CASSVRLAGGHTGELFF.

The chain joins TRBV6-5 to TRBJ1-4; TRBD1 agrees at 7 bases. Germline V gene sequence: CDR1 MNHEY, CDR2 SVGAGI. CDR3 length: 15 amino acids. V shed 8 bases, J shed 1 base, and the junction held 7 bases outside the gene matches. The CDR3, as DNA: TGTGCCAGCCGACAGGGAGTGGTAACTAATGAAAAACTGTTTTTT. This translates into CASRQGVVTNEKLFF.

This chain links TRBV5-1 with TRBJ2-6, with D tentatively TRBD1 (5 bases). Trimming took off 4 bases at V and 9 bases at J, with 14 bases between the two ends. Germline V gives CDR1 SGHRS, CDR2 YFSETQ. This CDR3 is 14 amino acids long. CDR3 nucleotide sequence: TGCGCCAGCAGCCTAACGCCAGGGATCAACGTCCTGACTTTC. Its translation is CASSLTPGINVLTF.

The chain carries TRBV10-3 and TRBJ1-1; possibly TRBD1 for D (5 bases). Trimming cost V 3 bases and J 1 base, with 9 bases left between them. The germline V gene has CDR1 ENHRY and CDR2 SYGVKD. The CDR3 is 14 amino acids. CDR3 residues: CAISDSGKNTEAFF. In nucleotides, the CDR3 is TGTGCCATCAGTGATTCAGGGAAGAACACTGAAGCTTTCTTT.

The chain is built from TRBV5-6 and TRBJ1-2; no firm D call. V shed 4 bases and J shed 8 bases, with 21 bases lying between them. Germline V lookup: CDR1 SGHDT, CDR2 YYEEEE. The CDR3 loop spans 15 amino acids. This chain's CDR3 is CASSDPTMGSVGYTF. CDR3 bases: TGTGCCAGCAGCGACCCAACCATGGGGAGCGTAGGCTACACCTTC. Full variable domain (remainder filled in from reference TRBV5-6 and TRBJ1-2): DAGVTQSPTHLIKTRGQQVTLRCSPKSGHDTVSWYQQALGQGPQFIFQYYEEEERQRGNFPDRFSGHQFPNYSSELNVNALLLGDSALYLCASSDPTMGSVGYTFGSGTRLTVV.

The rearrangement joins TRBV7-6 to TRBJ2-1, with 15 bases that match TRBD2. The CDR3 extends over 16 amino acids. The ends lost 5 bases at V and 4 bases at J; junction bases unmatched: 3. CDR1 is SGHVS, CDR2 FNYEAQ, per germline. The CDR3 DNA follows: TGTGCCAGCAGCCAAGGACTAGCGGGGGGGTACAATGAGCAGTTCTTC. This sequence encodes CASSQGLAGGYNEQFF.

The gene calls are TRBV10-1 and TRBJ2-3; TRBD2 agrees at 8 bases. Trimming at V came to 8 bases and at J to 2 bases, leaving 9 bases not matched to a gene. The CDR3 runs to 15 residues. The germline CDR1 and CDR2 sequences are WNHNN and SYGVQD (reference sequence). The CDR3 reads CASYGTRFNTDTQYF. CDR3 in DNA: TGCGCCAGCTACGGGACTAGATTTAACACAGATACGCAGTATTTT.

This clone was recorded at least ten times. This CDR3 is also generated by other DNA sequences in the sample. The chain links TRBV5-1 to TRBJ1-5; 9 nucleotides line up with TRBD1. Germline CDR1 is SGHRS and CDR2 is YFSETQ. V lost 4 bases, J lost 1 base, and 6 bases stayed unmatched. The CDR3 spans 16 residues. CDR3 in DNA: TGCGCCAGCAGCCCTGGGACAGGGAAAAGCAATCAGCCCCAGCATTTT. Residues: CASSPGTGKSNQPQHF.

As regards this clone: One end of the junction does not line up with germline, which may come from a read error. The CDR3 sequence: CASIEERLAGAPYSYNEQFF. The CDR3 region has the DNA TGCGCCAGCATTGAGGAAAGACTAGCGGGGGCTCCCTACTCCTACAATGAGCAGTTCTTC. The chain employs TRBV10-1 and TRBJ2-1, with 12 bases fitting TRBD2. Germline CDR1 reads WNHNN; CDR2 reads SYGVQD (reference sequence). CDR3 length: 20 amino acids.